The 22 T cell receptor beta chains in this list originate from one sample, sequenced in a study of post-analysis software for immune sequencing data. Findings of the study overall: The study found TRBV5-6, TRBV5-1 and TRBV20-1 among a handful of TRBV segments more frequent in patients than controls.

The antigens these receptors bind are not known. Unique molecular identifiers were present in the TCR beta cDNA libraries. Using its own MiXCR run on the PCR reads, TCRdb lists one record per CDR3 protein. The sample contains roughly 800,000 distinct CDR3 sequences, 30% of which appear only once. The sample was blood. These TCRs come from a girl under 18 with multiple sclerosis.

A word on this clonotype: A read error is possible here, since a much larger clone lies one base away. The chain uses TRBV29-1 and TRBJ2-3, with D perhaps TRBD1 (6 bases). This CDR3 is 11 amino acids long. Germline loops: CDR1 SQVTM, CDR2 ANQGSEA. This chain's CDR3 is CSDSRTETQYF. The CDR3 nucleotides are TGCAGCGATTCTCGGACAGAAACGCAGTATTTT.

This clonotype was seen a few times. The chain combines TRBV7-8 with TRBJ2-3, with D possibly matching TRBD1 (5 bases). Deletions cut 4 bases from V and 9 bases from J, with 17 bases between. In germline, CDR1 is SGHVS, CDR2 FQNEAQ. The CDR3 extends over 14 amino acids. CDR3 loop: CASSSTSGIDTQYF. DNA for the CDR3: TGTGCCAGCAGCTCTACGTCAGGGATTGACACGCAGTATTTT.

CDR3 sequence: CASSVGAGTVSYEQYF. In DNA, the CDR3 is TGTGCCAGCAGCGTAGGCGCAGGGACAGTCTCCTACGAGCAGTACTTC. This chain links TRBV9 with TRBJ2-7; 7 bases are shared with TRBD1. V trimming: 0 bases; J trimming: 0 bases; junction bases outside the gene matches: 6. The CDR3 is made up of 16 amino acids. Germline CDR1 reads SGDLS; CDR2 reads YYNGEE.

The rearrangement links TRBV12-5 to TRBJ2-3; D is possibly TRBD1 or TRBD2 (5 bases each). The CDR3 is made up of 19 amino acids. V dropped 6 bases and J dropped 2 bases, with 27 bases sitting between them. Germline CDR1 LGHNT, CDR2 FRNRAP. The CDR3 DNA reads as TGTGCTAGTGGCTCAACCCGGGACCTGATACCCACCAACACAGATACGCAGTATTTT. Protein product: CASGSTRDLIPTNTDTQYF.

V gene TRBV7-2 combines with J gene TRBJ2-1; 8 bases fit TRBD2. The CDR3 is 17 amino acids. CDR1 SGHTA and CDR2 FQGNSA come from the germline V gene. The junction had 12 bases not matched to a gene; V was cut back by 5 bases and J by 3 bases. The CDR3 is CASSDRGAGALYNEQFF. DNA of the CDR3: TGTGCCAGCAGCGATAGAGGAGCGGGGGCACTCTACAATGAGCAGTTCTTC. Complete variable domain (other parts from reference TRBV7-2 and TRBJ2-1): GAGVSQSPSNKVTEKGKDVELRCDPISGHTALYWYRQSLGQGLEFLIYFQGNSAPDKSGLPSDRFSAERTGGSVSTLTIQRTQQEDSAVYLCASSDRGAGALYNEQFFGPGTRLTVL.

This clonotype was seen more than once but under ten times. The chain has TRBV5-1 and TRBJ1-2; 7 bases align to TRBD1. V shed 4 bases, J shed 6 bases, and the junction held 0 bases outside the gene matches. The CDR3 consists of 11 residues. Germline V gene data show CDR1 as SGHRS and CDR2 as YFSETQ. The CDR3 nucleotides are TGCGCCAGCAGCGACAGGGATGGCTACACCTTC. Protein: CASSDRDGYTF.

This clonotype was detected only a few times. The chain joins TRBV12-3 or TRBV12-4 to TRBJ1-2; 9 nucleotides agree with TRBD1. The length of the CDR3 is 14 residues. The V and J ends lost 5 bases and 6 bases, in that order; junction bases with no gene match: 7. CDR3 region: CASSPGTGKDGYTF. The CDR3 region has the DNA TGTGCCAGCAGTCCCGGGACAGGGAAGGATGGCTACACCTTC.

Concerning this clonotype itself: Its ends do not fully match the called genes, so a read error is possible. The rearrangement uses TRBV6-1 and TRBJ2-7; 11 bases are a match to TRBD2. Germline loops: CDR1 MNHNS, CDR2 SASEGT. The CDR3 runs to 15 residues. CDR3 residues: CASISASGGFYEQYF. The CDR3 DNA follows: TGTGCCAGCATATCGGCTAGCGGGGGGTTCTACGAGCAGTACTTT.

The rearrangement uses TRBV12-3 or TRBV12-4 and TRBJ2-3; 9 bases agree with TRBD2. The CDR3 contains 15 residues. With 7 bases clipped from V and 3 bases from J, the junction kept 8 bases outside the gene matches. The DNA of the CDR3 is TGTGCCAGCAAGTCACTAGCGGGTTGGACAGATACGCAGTATTTT. This codes for CASKSLAGWTDTQYF.

This rearrangement joins TRBV20-1 to TRBJ1-4, with D uncertain. Trimming cost V 3 bases and J 6 bases, with 8 bases left between them. The germline gives CDR1 DFQATT, CDR2 SNEGSKA (reference sequence). This CDR3 is built from 12 residues. The CDR3 sequence is CSARADDEKLFF. The CDR3 coding sequence is TGCAGTGCTAGGGCCGATGATGAAAAACTGTTTTTT.

V is TRBV12-3 or TRBV12-4 and J is TRBJ1-5; D is unclear. There are 16 residues in the CDR3. Trimming removed 3 bases from V and 0 bases from J, with 12 bases in between. The CDR3 here is CASSFRTAASNQPQHF. The DNA of the CDR3 is TGTGCCAGCAGTTTCCGGACGGCCGCTAGCAATCAGCCCCAGCATTTT.

This clonotype turned up a few times. The CDR3 coding sequence is TGTGCCAGCAGCCAAGATTGCCAGCGGGACCCCGGGGAGCTGTTTTTT. Its protein is CASSQDCQRDPGELFF. The V call is TRBV3-1, the J call TRBJ2-2; 7 bases fit TRBD2. The CDR3 sequence is 16 residues long. The germline V gene encodes CDR1 LGHDT and CDR2 YNNKEL (reference sequence). With V trimmed by 0 bases and J by 6 bases, 7 bases remained unmatched.

CDR3 in DNA: TGTGCCAGCAGACCGGCGGGCTGGAGCAATCAGCCCCAGCATTTT. Amino acid sequence: CASRPAGWSNQPQHF. The V call is TRBV6-2 or TRBV6-3, the J call TRBJ1-5, with D unresolved. Germline V CDR1 and CDR2: MNHEY, SVGEGT. Between the trimmed V and J ends, which lost 6 bases and 1 base, there was a span of 13 bases. This CDR3 has 15 residues.

This chain uses TRBV20-1 with TRBJ1-1; D remains ambiguous. Trimming removed 3 bases at V and 0 bases at J, with 11 bases between. The CDR3 covers 14 residues. Germline V gene lookup returns CDR1 DFQATT and CDR2 SNEGSKA (reference sequence). Here the CDR3 DNA reads TGCAGTGCTAGCAGTCCAGGTTTGAACACTGAAGCTTTCTTT. Protein: CSASSPGLNTEAFF.

This clonotype was seen more than once but under ten times. The rearrangement uses TRBV28 and TRBJ2-3; 8 nucleotides match TRBD2. The CDR3 is made up of 16 amino acids. V dropped 3 bases and J dropped 7; count of bases not matched to a gene: 12. CDR1 and CDR2 (germline): MDHEN, SYDVKM. The CDR3 DNA reads as TGTGCCAGCAGTTTTTCTGACGGGAGGGCCTTAAATACGCAGTATTTT. Translating it yields CASSFSDGRALNTQYF.

This clonotype was recorded a few times. J is TRBJ2-3 and V is TRBV12-3 or TRBV12-4; a possible D gene is TRBD2 (5 bases). V was pared by 6 bases and J by 5 bases, with 15 bases between. There are 14 residues in the CDR3. The CDR3 sequence: CASSPVAGVDTQYF. CDR3 in DNA: TGTGCCAGCAGCCCGGTCGCCGGGGTAGATACGCAGTATTTT.

This rearrangement joins TRBV5-5 to TRBJ1-2, with D perhaps TRBD1 (5 bases). There are 15 residues in the CDR3. Germline CDR1 reads SGHKS; CDR2 reads YYEKEE (reference sequence). V was cut by 4 bases and J by 2 bases, with 15 bases left in between. CDR3 sequence (DNA): TGTGCCAGCAGCGACGGTCGGGGGAAAAACTATGGCTACACCTTC. It is translated as CASSDGRGKNYGYTF.

This clonotype was picked up a small number of times. CDR3 in DNA: TGTGCCAGCAGCAAAGAATTCACTAGCGGGGGCCAGGGGAATGAGCAGTTCTTC. It is translated as CASSKEFTSGGQGNEQFF. The V gene is TRBV7-9, the J gene TRBJ2-1, with TRBD2 matching over 11 bases. The CDR3 consists of 18 residues. The germline gives CDR1 SEHNR, CDR2 FQNEAQ (reference sequence). The V gene end was trimmed by 5 bases and the J gene end by 7 bases; junction bases not matched to a gene: 16.

The chain combines TRBV5-1 with TRBJ2-3, with D perhaps matching TRBD1 (6 bases). The CDR3 runs to 18 residues. V lost 2 bases to trimming and J lost 1 base, with 20 bases between them. In germline, CDR1 is SGHRS, CDR2 YFSETQ. This CDR3 reads CASSFGQGTVYGTDTQYF. The CDR3 DNA follows: TGCGCCAGCAGCTTCGGGCAGGGGACGGTCTACGGCACAGATACGCAGTATTTT. The full variable domain, rest sourced from reference TRBV5-1 and TRBJ2-3, is KAGVTQTPRYLIKTRGQQVTLSCSPISGHRSVSWYQQTPGQGLQFLFEYFSETQRNKGNFPGRFSGRQFSNSRSEMNVSTLELGDSALYLCASSFGQGTVYGTDTQYFGPGTRLTVL.

This clonotype was seen at least ten times. The V call is TRBV20-1, the J call TRBJ2-1, with 14 bases that match TRBD2. Germline CDR1 is DFQATT and CDR2 is SNEGSKA (reference sequence). V lost 4 bases, J lost 2 bases, and 4 bases stayed unmatched. This CDR3 region has 16 residues. The CDR3 region has the DNA TGCAGTGCTACCAGACTAGCGGGAGGGCCCTACAATGAGCAGTTCTTC. It translates to CSATRLAGGPYNEQFF.

This chain links TRBV4-1 with TRBJ2-3; 9 nucleotides align to TRBD1. The J segment lost 2 bases and the V segment lost 2 bases, leaving 8 bases of the junction unmatched. Germline assignment: CDR1 MGHRA and CDR2 YSYEKL. The CDR3 runs to 17 residues. For the CDR3, the DNA is TGCGCCAGCAGCCAAACTGTGGACAGGGGCCACACAGATACGCAGTATTTT. This encodes CASSQTVDRGHTDTQYF.

The chain combines TRBV7-9 with TRBJ2-3; 7 positions match TRBD2. The V gene end was trimmed by 0 bases and the J gene end by 4 bases; junction bases not matched to a gene: 4. Germline values: CDR1 SEHNR, CDR2 FQNEAQ (reference sequence). The CDR3 spans 15 residues. CDR3 loop: CASSLAGRDADTQYF. The CDR3 DNA follows: TGTGCCAGCAGCTTAGCGGGGAGGGATGCAGATACGCAGTATTTT.